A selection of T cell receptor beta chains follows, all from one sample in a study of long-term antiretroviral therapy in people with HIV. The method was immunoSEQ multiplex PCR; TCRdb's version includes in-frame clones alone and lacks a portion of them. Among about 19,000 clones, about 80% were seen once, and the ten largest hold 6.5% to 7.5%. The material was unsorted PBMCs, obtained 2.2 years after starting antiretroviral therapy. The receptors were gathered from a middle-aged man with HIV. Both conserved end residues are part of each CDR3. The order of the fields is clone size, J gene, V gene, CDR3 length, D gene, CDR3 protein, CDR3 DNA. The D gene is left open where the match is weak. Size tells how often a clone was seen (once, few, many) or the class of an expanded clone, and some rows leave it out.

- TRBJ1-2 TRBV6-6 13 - CASSYAGEGGYTF TGTGCCAGCAGTTACGCGGGGGAGGGTGGCTACACCTTC
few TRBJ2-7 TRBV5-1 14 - CASSNSARTYEQYF TGCGCCAGCAGCAACTCTGCGCGGACCTACGAGCAGTACTTC
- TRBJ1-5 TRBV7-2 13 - CASSLWGNQPQHF TGTGCCAGCAGCTTATGGGGCAATCAGCCCCAGCATTTT
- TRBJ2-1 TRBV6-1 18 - CASSEAPTGWAAYNEQFF TGTGCCAGCAGCGAAGCACCTACAGGATGGGCTGCCTACAATGAGCAGTTCTTC
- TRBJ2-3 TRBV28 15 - CASSLNREGTDTQYF TGTGCCAGCAGTTTGAACCGGGAAGGAACAGATACGCAGTATTTT
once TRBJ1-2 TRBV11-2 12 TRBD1 CASSLVQGQGTF TGTGCCAGCAGCTTAGTTCAGGGACAGGGGACCTTC
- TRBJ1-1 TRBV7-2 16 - CASSLASGLLNTEAFF TGTGCCAGCAGCCTCGCATCGGGACTGCTGAACACTGAAGCTTTCTTT
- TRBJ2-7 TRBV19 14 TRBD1 CASSIGGTAPEQYF TGTGCCAGTAGTATAGGAGGGACAGCCCCGGAGCAGTACTTC
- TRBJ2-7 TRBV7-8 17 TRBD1 CASSLGPGTAVTYEQYF TGTGCCAGCAGCTTAGGACCCGGGACAGCCGTCACCTACGAGCAGTACTTC
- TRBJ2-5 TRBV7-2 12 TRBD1 CASSLQGRAQYF TGTGCCAGCAGTTTACAGGGGCGGGCCCAGTACTTC
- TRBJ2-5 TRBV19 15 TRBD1 CASSSRTGGRETQYF TGTGCCAGTAGTTCCCGGACAGGGGGCAGAGAGACCCAGTACTTC
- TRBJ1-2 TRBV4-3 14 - CASSRGDPGSGYTF TGCGCCAGCAGCCGCGGTGACCCAGGGTCTGGCTACACCTTC
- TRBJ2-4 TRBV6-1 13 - CASSELGQNIQYF TGTGCCAGCAGTGAACTGGGCCAAAACATTCAGTACTTC
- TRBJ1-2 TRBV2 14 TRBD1 CASSIGTGPYGYTF TGTGCCAGCAGCATAGGGACAGGGCCCTATGGCTACACCTTC
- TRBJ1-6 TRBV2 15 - CASSGEQLYNSPLHF TGTGCCAGCAGTGGCGAACAGCTTTATAATTCACCCCTCCACTTT
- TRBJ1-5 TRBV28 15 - CASSFWGRDNQPQHF TGTGCCAGCAGTTTCTGGGGGCGGGACAATCAGCCCCAGCATTTT
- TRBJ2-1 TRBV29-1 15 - CSVEDVGGTVYEQFF TGCAGCGTTGAAGATGTGGGGGGCACCGTTTATGAGCAGTTCTTC
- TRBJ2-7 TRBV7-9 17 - CASSLRGATSSSYEQYF TGTGCCAGCAGCCTACGGGGGGCGACGTCTAGCTCCTACGAGCAGTACTTC
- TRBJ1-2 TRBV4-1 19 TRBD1 CASSHPLGTATNSYYGYTF TGCGCCAGCAGCCACCCCTTAGGGACAGCCACCAATTCCTACTATGGCTACACCTTC
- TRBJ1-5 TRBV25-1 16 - CASGLKWGISNQPQHF TGTGCCAGCGGCCTTAAGTGGGGTATTAGCAATCAGCCCCAGCATTTT
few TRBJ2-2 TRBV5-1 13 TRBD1 CASSPQGSGELFF TGCGCCAGCAGCCCACAGGGGTCCGGGGAGCTGTTTTTT
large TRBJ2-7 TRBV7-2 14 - CASSLQSLAIEQYF TGTGCCAGCAGCTTACAGTCGTTAGCAATCGAGCAGTACTTC
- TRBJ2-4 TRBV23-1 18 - CASSQSRDPLDGKNIQYF TGCGCCAGCAGTCAATCTCGGGACCCTCTCGATGGCAAAAACATTCAGTACTTC
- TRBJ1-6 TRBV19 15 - CASNGGSSYNSPLHF TGTGCCAGTAACGGCGGGAGCTCCTATAATTCACCCCTCCACTTT
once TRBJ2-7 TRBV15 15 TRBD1 CATSRGGQGSYEQYF TGTGCCACCAGCAGAGGGGGACAGGGCTCCTACGAGCAGTACTTC
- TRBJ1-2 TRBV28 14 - CASSLEHRTYGYTF TGTGCCAGCAGTTTGGAACATCGTACCTATGGCTACACCTTC
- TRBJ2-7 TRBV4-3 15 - CASSQGVVDYYEQYF TGCGCCAGCAGCCAGGGGGTCGTCGATTACTACGAGCAGTACTTC
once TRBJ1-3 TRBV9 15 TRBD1 CASSVGRGPGNTIYF TGTGCCAGCAGCGTAGGCAGGGGGCCTGGAAACACCATATATTTT
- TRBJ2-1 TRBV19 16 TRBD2 CASRNGLAGGLNEQFF TGTGCCAGTAGAAACGGACTAGCGGGGGGGCTGAATGAGCAGTTCTTC
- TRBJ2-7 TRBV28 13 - CAICPGSSYEQYF TGTGCCATTTGCCCCGGGAGTTCCTACGAGCAGTACTTC
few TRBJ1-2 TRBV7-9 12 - CASSFADGGYTF TGTGCCAGCAGCTTTGCCGACGGGGGCTACACCTTC
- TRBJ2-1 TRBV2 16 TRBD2 CASSEKRGASGNEQFF TGTGCCAGCAGTGAGAAGCGGGGGGCCTCCGGGAATGAGCAGTTCTTC
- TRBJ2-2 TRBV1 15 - CTSSLTSGGVGELFF TGCACTAGCAGCCTGACTAGCGGGGGTGTCGGGGAGCTGTTTTTT
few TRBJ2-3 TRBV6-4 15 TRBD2 CASSDSLAGADTQYF TGTGCCAGCAGTGACTCTCTAGCGGGGGCAGATACGCAGTATTTT
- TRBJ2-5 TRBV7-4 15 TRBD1 CASSPRQGSWETQYF TGTGCCAGCAGCCCCCGACAGGGTAGTTGGGAGACCCAGTACTTC
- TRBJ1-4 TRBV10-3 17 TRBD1 CAISPGTGDLTNEKLFF TGTGCCATCAGTCCCGGGACAGGGGACTTAACTAATGAAAAACTGTTTTTT
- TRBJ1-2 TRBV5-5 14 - CASSLGAQAYGYTF TGTGCCAGCAGCTTGGGAGCCCAAGCTTATGGCTACACCTTC
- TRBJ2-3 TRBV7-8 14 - CASSLSRATDTQYF TGTGCCAGCAGCTTAAGTCGGGCGACAGATACGCAGTATTTT
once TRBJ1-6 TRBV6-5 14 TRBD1 CASRRDRVNSPLHF TGTGCCAGCAGAAGGGACAGGGTCAATTCACCCCTCCACTTT
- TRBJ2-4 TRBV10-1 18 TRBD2 CASSYGGLAGTEGRVQYF TGCGCCAGCAGCTACGGGGGACTAGCGGGGACCGAGGGCCGTGTTCAGTACTTC
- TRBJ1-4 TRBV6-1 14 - CASSQRTRNEKLFF TGTGCCAGCAGTCAAAGGACCCGAAATGAAAAACTGTTTTTT